The 18 T cell receptor beta chains presented below share a single source sample, sequenced in a study of cytomegalovirus exposure and HLA in healthy donors. The PCR made use of 60 Vbeta and 13 Jbeta primers. Assay used: immunoSEQ multiplex PCR; TCRdb lists only in-frame clones, some missing. The sample table sets out approximately 58,000 clones. The sample was PBMCs. The source of these receptors is a man aged 18 to 35 in good health and CMV-seropositive.

The chain is built from TRBV19 and TRBJ2-5, with TRBD1 as a possible D gene (5 bases). V lost 5 bases and J 0 bases, leaving 16 bases between the germline ends. This CDR3 contains 16 residues. Germline assignment: CDR1 LNHDA and CDR2 SQIVND (reference sequence). CDR3 region: CASSLATGPHQETQYF. CDR3 in DNA: TGTGCCAGTAGTCTTGCAACAGGACCCCACCAAGAGACCCAGTACTTC.

The rearrangement uses TRBV7-9 and TRBJ2-7; 7 nucleotides align to TRBD1. Germline V gene lookup returns CDR1 SEHNR and CDR2 FQNEAQ (reference sequence). CDR3 length: 14 amino acids. V was pared by 2 bases and J by 7 bases, with 8 bases of the junction left unmatched. This CDR3 is CASSLLTGLGEQYF. The CDR3 DNA reads as TGTGCCAGCAGCTTATTGACAGGGCTGGGGGAGCAGTACTTC.

The V call is TRBV6-5, the J call TRBJ2-1; 10 nucleotides line up with TRBD1. The CDR3 contains 16 residues. Germline V gene data show CDR1 as MNHEY and CDR2 as SVGAGI. J lost 5 bases, V lost 0 bases, and 4 bases had no gene match. Written as DNA, the CDR3 is TGTGCCAGCAGTTACTCGGACAGGGGGACCCACAATGAGCAGTTCTTC. It encodes CASSYSDRGTHNEQFF.

The chain couples TRBV30 to TRBJ1-3; a possible D gene is TRBD1 (5 bases). The V and J ends lost 2 bases and 2 bases respectively, with 7 bases between them. Germline V gene data show CDR1 as GTSNPN and CDR2 as SVGIG (reference sequence). The CDR3 is made up of 13 amino acids. The CDR3 protein is CAWSRGTGNTIYF. CDR3 nucleotides: TGTGCCTGGAGTAGGGGCACTGGAAACACCATATATTTT.

Details on this clone: A junction boundary mismatches the germline segment, possibly from a read error. Other DNA sequences from this sample encode an identical CDR3 as well. The CDR3 is CASTRPGQGYSYEQYF. CDR3 nucleotide sequence: TGTGCCAGTACCCGTCCGGGACAGGGTTACTCCTACGAGCAGTACTTC. J is TRBJ2-7 and V is TRBV5-1, with 9 bases that match TRBD1. The length of the CDR3 is 16 residues. Germline V gene sequence: CDR1 SGHRS, CDR2 YFSETQ.

The CDR3 DNA reads TGTGCCAGCAGCGTAGGGGGCGGGACAGGGGCCACTGAAGCTTTCTTT. It is translated as CASSVGGGTGATEAFF. This chain connects TRBV9 to TRBJ1-1; 10 nucleotides match TRBD1. Germline CDR1 reads SGDLS; CDR2 reads YYNGEE. J was trimmed by 4 bases and V by 0 bases; bases with no gene match: 6. The CDR3 totals 16 residues.

The V call is TRBV7-2, the J call TRBJ2-1, with TRBD2 matching 13 bases. This CDR3 is built from 16 residues. The V gene end was trimmed by 1 base and the J gene end by 4 bases; junction bases not matched to a gene: 1. The germline V gene has CDR1 SGHTA and CDR2 FQGNSA. This CDR3 reads CASSLGTSGRYNEQFF. The CDR3 region has the DNA TGTGCCAGCAGCTTAGGGACTAGCGGGAGATACAATGAGCAGTTCTTC.

The chain couples TRBV27 to TRBJ1-2; 10 bases map to TRBD1. J lost 5 bases, V lost 7 bases, and 4 bases had no gene match. The CDR3 runs 13 residues. Germline-derived CDR1 and CDR2 are MNHEY and SMNVEV (reference sequence). In nucleotides, the CDR3 is TGTGCCAGCACCAGGGGACAGGGGTATGGCTACACCTTC. It yields the protein CASTRGQGYGYTF.

The gene calls are TRBV6-5 and TRBJ1-4, with 7 bases aligning to TRBD1. Germline V lookup: CDR1 MNHEY, CDR2 SVGAGI. CDR3 length equals 14 residues. V trimming: 2 bases; J trimming: 6 bases; junction bases outside the gene matches: 3. CDR3 sequence reads: CASSYRGRDEKLFF. CDR3 DNA sequence: TGTGCCAGCAGTTACAGGGGGCGGGATGAAAAACTGTTTTTT.

The chain combines TRBV2 with TRBJ1-1; no clear D. CDR3 length: 11 residues. The V gene lost 6 bases and the J gene lost 7 bases, with 9 bases spanning the gap. CDR1 is SNHLY, CDR2 FYNNEI, per germline. DNA of the CDR3: TGTGCCAGCAGAACCGACTTTGAAGCTTTCTTT. This translates into CASRTDFEAFF.

CDR3 bases: TGCAGCGTTGACGGGGGCGGGAGCGCAGATACGCAGTATTTT. Translation gives CSVDGGGSADTQYF. The chain employs TRBV29-1 and TRBJ2-3; TRBD2 might be the D (7 bases). With 3 bases removed from V and 4 bases from J, the gap between germline ends came to 14 bases. Germline lookup yields CDR1 SQVTM and CDR2 ANQGSEA. The CDR3 sequence is 14 residues long.

This sequence joins TRBV5-1 and TRBJ2-4; possible D gene TRBD1, 5 bases. CDR1 SGHRS and CDR2 YFSETQ come from the germline V gene. The CDR3 is 14 residues long. Trimming left V 5 bases short and J 0 bases short, with 9 bases between. The CDR3 DNA reads as TGCGCCAGCAGACAGGAGCTAGCCAAAAACATTCAGTACTTC. The encoded protein is CASRQELAKNIQYF.

This chain links TRBV6-4 with TRBJ2-1; TRBD1 matches at 10 bases. Germline CDR1 reads MRHNA; CDR2 reads SNTAGT. This CDR3 has 16 amino acids. V shed 5 bases and J 7 bases; nucleotides not matched to a gene: 11. DNA of the CDR3: TGTGCCAGCAGTTCTCACTCCGGGACAGGGGAAAATGAGCAGTTCTTC. It yields the protein CASSSHSGTGENEQFF.

The J gene is TRBJ1-2, the V gene TRBV2; tentative D call: TRBD1 (5 bases). V shed 6 bases and J shed 1 base, with 9 bases lying between them. The CDR3 totals 13 residues. Germline values: CDR1 SNHLY, CDR2 FYNNEI. This chain's CDR3 is CASRTTDNYGYTF. Written as DNA, the CDR3 is TGTGCCAGCAGGACGACAGATAACTATGGCTACACCTTC.

The J gene is TRBJ2-3, the V gene TRBV19; D is possibly TRBD1 (6 bases). V was clipped by 3 bases and J by 1 base, with 14 bases between them. Germline CDR1 and CDR2: LNHDA and SQIVND (reference sequence). The CDR3 is 16 residues long. The CDR3, as DNA: TGTGCCAGTAGTATTGCCTCAGGGGTAGGCACAGATACGCAGTATTTT. Residues: CASSIASGVGTDTQYF.

V and J are TRBV30 and TRBJ2-1; 7 bases align to TRBD2. The CDR3 extends over 16 amino acids. Per germline, CDR1 GTSNPN and CDR2 SVGIG (reference sequence). The trim removed 3 bases at V and 0 bases at J, leaving 8 bases unmatched. The CDR3, as DNA: TGTGCCTGGAGGCGACTGCGGACTAGCTCCTACAATGAGCAGTTCTTC. Translation gives CAWRRLRTSSYNEQFF.

The chain employs TRBV27 and TRBJ2-2, with D possibly being TRBD2 (5 bases). Germline V CDR1 and CDR2: MNHEY, SMNVEV (reference sequence). This CDR3 is 13 amino acids long. V was cut by 6 bases and J by 6 bases, with 11 bases left in between. CDR3: CASSPGLAGELFF. CDR3 coding DNA: TGTGCCAGCAGCCCCGGACTGGCCGGGGAGCTGTTTTTT.

CDR3 sequence: CAITPTTPFSGNTIYF. The CDR3 nucleotides are TGTGCCATCACCCCCACGACACCCTTCTCTGGAAACACCATATATTTT. The rearrangement links TRBV10-3 to TRBJ1-3, with unresolved D. CDR3 length equals 16 residues. Per the germline V gene, CDR1 is ENHRY and CDR2 is SYGVKD. Trimming pared 7 bases from V and 0 bases from J, leaving 16 bases between.